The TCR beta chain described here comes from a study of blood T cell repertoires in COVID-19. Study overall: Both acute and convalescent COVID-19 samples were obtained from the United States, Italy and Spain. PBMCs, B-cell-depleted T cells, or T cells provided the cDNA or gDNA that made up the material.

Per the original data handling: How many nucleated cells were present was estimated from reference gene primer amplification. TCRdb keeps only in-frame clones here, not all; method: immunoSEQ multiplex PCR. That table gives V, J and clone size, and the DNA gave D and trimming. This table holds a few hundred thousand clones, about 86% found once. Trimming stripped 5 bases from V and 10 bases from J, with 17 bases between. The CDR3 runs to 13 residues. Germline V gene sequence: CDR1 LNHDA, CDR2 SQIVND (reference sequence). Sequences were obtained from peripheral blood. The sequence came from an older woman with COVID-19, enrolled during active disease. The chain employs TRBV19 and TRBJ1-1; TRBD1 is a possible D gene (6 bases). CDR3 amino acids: CASSFPGGGRAFF. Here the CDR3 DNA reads TGTGCCAGTAGTTTCCCCGGGGGCGGGAGAGCTTTCTTT.